These T cell receptor beta chains were read from a single sample in a study of somatic mutations in T cells in chronic GVHD. The method was immunoSEQ multiplex PCR; TCRdb's version includes in-frame clones alone and lacks a portion of them. Counted here are 13,000 to 15,000 clones, around four fifths occurring once; the ten biggest clones make up 32%. Specimen: Vbeta20-negative CD4+ T cells from blood. The receptor source for this set is a male patient aged 45 to 59 with chronic graft-versus-host disease. A subset of T cells may come from the graft donor. Both conserved end residues are part of each CDR3. Fields, in order: CDR3 length, clone size, D gene, V gene, J gene, CDR3 protein, CDR3 DNA. The D gene is left open where the match is weak. The size of a clone is reported for some rows only, either as once, few or many, or as a class for expanded clones.

>12|few|.|TRBV30|TRBJ1-3
CAWRYSGNTIYF
TGTGCCTGGAGGTACTCTGGAAACACCATATATTTT
>13|few|.|TRBV19|TRBJ1-2
CASSITQGSGYTF
TGTGCCAGTAGTATAACTCAGGGTTCGGGCTACACCTTC
>17|.|TRBD2|TRBV19|TRBJ2-7
CASSIMAGGRRSYEQYF
TGTGCCAGTAGTATAATGGCGGGAGGTCGCCGCTCCTACGAGCAGTACTTC
>14|.|.|TRBV10-3|TRBJ2-7
CAISEGRGAQEQYF
TGTGCCATCAGTGAAGGGCGGGGCGCACAAGAGCAGTACTTC
>16|few|.|TRBV5-4|TRBJ1-6
CASSPEIASTGSPLHF
TGTGCCAGCAGCCCGGAAATTGCTAGCACTGGTTCACCCCTCCACTTT
>15|.|TRBD2|TRBV10-1|TRBJ2-3
CASSGPSGSTDTQYF
TGCGCCAGCAGTGGGCCTAGCGGGAGCACAGATACGCAGTATTTT
>14|.|TRBD1|TRBV28|TRBJ1-1
CASSPGDRDTEAFF
TGTGCCAGCAGTCCCGGGGACAGGGACACTGAAGCTTTCTTT
>16|.|.|TRBV18|TRBJ1-4
CASSPLTGRTNEKLFF
TGTGCCAGCTCACCCTTAACGGGTCGAACTAATGAAAAACTGTTTTTT
>14|.|TRBD1|TRBV7-3|TRBJ1-1
CASSSAGGETEAFF
TGTGCCAGCAGCTCTGCAGGGGGCGAAACTGAAGCTTTCTTT
>13|.|.|TRBV28|TRBJ2-7
CASSSRGFYEQYF
TGTGCCAGCAGTTCCAGGGGATTTTACGAGCAGTACTTC
>16|.|TRBD1|TRBV19|TRBJ1-3
CASSIGTGSSGNTIYF
TGTGCCAGTAGTATTGGGACAGGGTCCTCTGGAAACACCATATATTTT